Shown below are 8 T cell receptor beta chains from a single sample sequenced in a study of blood T cell repertoires in COVID-19 (TCRdb year 2020). Preparation of the library involved the immunoSEQ multiplex PCR assay. The immuneACCESS repertoire file appears here via TCRdb, limited to in-frame rearrangements. These files lack a portion of the clones; in checked studies, under half of the deficit traces to unresolved V genes, and the cause of the others is not known. The sample table lists 70,000 or so clones, roughly 82% of them with a count of one. The ten largest clones take up approximately 19% of the sample. The sample was peripheral blood. The source is a human donor in a cohort sampled during active COVID-19.

The chain has TRBV5-5 and TRBJ1-4, with a tentative D call TRBD1 (6 bases). Deletions cut 0 bases from V and 3 bases from J, with 12 bases between. Germline-derived CDR1 and CDR2 are SGHKS and YYEKEE (reference sequence). This CDR3 is built from 16 residues. In nucleotides, the CDR3 is TGTGCCAGCAGCTTGGCCCTGGGACACCCTAATGAAAAACTGTTTTTT. It encodes CASSLALGHPNEKLFF.

CDR3: CASSLDRQGRYEQYF. CDR3 nucleotide sequence: TGTGCCAGCAGCTTAGATAGACAGGGGAGATACGAGCAGTACTTC. V and J are TRBV11-2 and TRBJ2-7, with 8 bases that match TRBD1. Germline trimming cut 0 bases from V and 4 bases from J; bases unmatched to any gene: 5. The CDR3 length is 15 residues. The germline gives CDR1 SGHAT, CDR2 FQNNGV.

The chain uses TRBV4-2 and TRBJ1-2; 9 bases align to TRBD1. Germline-derived CDR1 and CDR2 are LGHNA and YNFKEQ. This CDR3 comprises 16 residues. The V and J ends lost 0 bases and 5 bases, in that order; junction bases with no gene match: 7. The CDR3: CASSQESWTGVYGYTF. The DNA of the CDR3 is TGTGCCAGCAGCCAAGAGAGCTGGACAGGGGTTTATGGCTACACCTTC.

The chain couples TRBV7-2 to TRBJ2-1; a weak D match, TRBD2 (6 bases). This CDR3 contains 18 residues. CDR1 is SGHTA, CDR2 FQGNSA, per germline. The germline V and J ends were trimmed by 3 bases and 0 bases, with 18 bases remaining between them. CDR3 amino acids: CASSFISGRKSSYNEQFF. As DNA, the CDR3 is TGTGCCAGCAGCTTCATAAGCGGGCGGAAAAGCTCCTACAATGAGCAGTTCTTC.

V usage is TRBV5-4 and J usage is TRBJ2-1, with TRBD2 matching 12 bases. This CDR3 comprises 16 residues. The V and J ends lost 4 bases and 10 bases, in that order; junction bases with no gene match: 12. CDR1 and CDR2 from the germline V gene are SGHNT and YYREEE (reference sequence). CDR3 DNA: TGTGCCAGCAGCCCCGAAGGACTAGCGGGGCTGAAAGAGCAGTTCTTC. This gives the protein CASSPEGLAGLKEQFF. The variable domain in full, with the rest retrieved from reference TRBV5-4 and TRBJ2-1, is ETGVTQSPTHLIKTRGQQVTLRCSSQSGHNTVSWYQQALGQGPQFIFQYYREEENGRGNFPPRFSGLQFPNYSSELNVNALELDDSALYLCASSPEGLAGLKEQFFGPGTRLTVL.

V is TRBV5-1 and J is TRBJ2-7; 7 bases match TRBD1. V dropped 4 bases and J dropped 0; count of bases not matched to a gene: 7. There are 15 residues in the CDR3. Germline assignment: CDR1 SGHRS and CDR2 YFSETQ. The CDR3 DNA sequence: TGCGCCAGCAGCCCATGGGACAGCAACTCCTACGAGCAGTACTTC. Translated: CASSPWDSNSYEQYF.

The J gene is TRBJ2-5, the V gene TRBV7-9; possible D gene TRBD2, 5 bases. The ends were cut back, 5 bases at V and 5 bases at J, with 15 bases in the middle. The CDR3 runs to 14 residues. Germline loops: CDR1 SEHNR, CDR2 FQNEAQ (reference sequence). CDR3 sequence: CASSPLGSVETQYF. CDR3 in DNA: TGTGCCAGCAGCCCGTTGGGGAGCGTGGAGACCCAGTACTTC.

The V and J genes are TRBV4-2 and TRBJ2-7, with 8 bases lining up with TRBD2. The germline gives CDR1 LGHNA, CDR2 YNFKEQ. Germline trimming cut 0 bases from V and 0 bases from J; bases unmatched to any gene: 10. The CDR3 extends over 18 amino acids. The DNA for the CDR3 is TGTGCCAGCAGCCAAGACGGTCCCGGGGGGGGGCTCTCCTACGAGCAGTACTTC. Protein sequence: CASSQDGPGGGLSYEQYF.